This entry lists 26 T cell receptor beta chains sequenced from one sample in a study of blood T cells in healthy people across ages. With a J-beta primer mix and a sample-barcoded 5' primer, a second PCR ran about 7 to 12 cycles. TCRdb called the 5' RACE reads again in MiXCR, with one record for every CDR3 protein. Altogether around 1,600,000 distinct CDR3 sequences are present, 35% to 45% being singletons, with the ten largest covering about 3.8%. Sequenced: blood. The receptors originated from a woman younger than 35 in good health.

This clonotype was counted only a few times. The chain is built from TRBV7-6 and TRBJ2-2, with a weak D call TRBD1 (6 bases). Germline CDR1 reads SGHVS; CDR2 reads FNYEAQ. The CDR3 extends over 17 amino acids. The V and J ends lost 5 bases and 2 bases respectively, with 18 bases between them. CDR3 in amino acids: CASSNPGVGENTGELFF. CDR3 DNA: TGTGCCAGCAGCAACCCAGGGGTGGGGGAAAACACCGGGGAGCTGTTTTTT.

The chain couples TRBV20-1 to TRBJ2-5; a possible D gene is TRBD1 (5 bases). Looked up from germline, CDR1 is DFQATT and CDR2 is SNEGSKA (reference sequence). V lost 2 bases and J lost 11, with 15 bases in between. The CDR3 consists of 12 residues. CDR3 loop: CSARQGSGEQYF. The CDR3 DNA reads TGCAGTGCTAGACAGGGATCGGGTGAGCAGTACTTC.

This chain connects TRBV3-1 to TRBJ1-1; D perhaps matches TRBD1 (5 bases). Trimming shortened V by 5 bases and J by 6 bases, and 13 bases separated the two germline ends. The length of the CDR3 is 13 residues. Germline-derived CDR1 and CDR2 are LGHDT and YNNKEL (reference sequence). The CDR3 DNA follows: TGTGCCAGCAGCAACCGCAGGGTCTCTGAAGCTTTCTTT. As protein: CASSNRRVSEAFF.

This chain links TRBV18 with TRBJ2-1, with 7 positions matching TRBD1. The CDR3 is 12 amino acids. The V gene end was trimmed by 5 bases and the J gene end by 10 bases; junction bases not matched to a gene: 5. The germline CDR1 and CDR2 sequences are KGHSH and LQKENI. The CDR3 DNA sequence: TGTGCCAGCTCAGCTACAGGGGTCGAGCAGTTCTTC. Its translation: CASSATGVEQFF.

Ten or more counts support this clonotype. This chain joins TRBV6-1 and TRBJ2-3; D is unresolved. This CDR3 contains 13 residues. Germline assignment: CDR1 MNHNS and CDR2 SASEGT. The V gene lost 1 base and the J gene lost 3 bases, with 5 bases spanning the gap. The CDR3 sequence is CASSEGNTDTQYF. CDR3 DNA sequence: TGTGCCAGCAGTGAAGGGAATACAGATACGCAGTATTTT.

This chain joins TRBV4-3 and TRBJ1-1; D is uncertain. The CDR3 is 14 amino acids. Germline V lookup: CDR1 LGHNA, CDR2 YSLEER. Trimming took 1 base from V and 1 from J, leaving 7 bases between them. The CDR3 here is CASSQVLGNTEAFF. CDR3 bases: TGCGCCAGCAGCCAAGTCCTGGGGAACACTGAAGCTTTCTTT.

The chain is built from TRBV7-6 and TRBJ1-5, with D perhaps matching TRBD1 (5 bases). The CDR3 length is 14 residues. Trimming took 2 bases from V and 9 from J, leaving 14 bases between them. The germline CDR1 and CDR2 sequences are SGHVS and FNYEAQ. The CDR3 protein is CASSLSKLGPPQHF. Here the CDR3 DNA reads TGTGCCAGCAGCTTAAGTAAACTGGGGCCGCCCCAGCATTTT.

The chain couples TRBV7-3 to TRBJ2-7; tentative D call: TRBD2 (7 bases). V dropped 2 bases and J dropped 3 bases, with 14 bases sitting between them. This CDR3 region has 15 residues. Looked up from germline, CDR1 is SGHTA and CDR2 is FQGTGA. CDR3 region: CASSLGGGPLYEQYF. The CDR3 DNA reads as TGTGCCAGCAGCTTAGGGGGGGGGCCACTCTACGAGCAGTACTTC.

This clonotype occurred a few times. The gene calls are TRBV6-5 and TRBJ2-1; a possible D gene is TRBD2 (7 bases). With 0 bases removed from V and 6 bases from J, the gap between germline ends came to 15 bases. The CDR3 is 16 residues long. Germline-derived CDR1 and CDR2 are MNHEY and SVGAGI. CDR3 DNA sequence: TGTGCCAGCAGTTACTCGAAAGGGGGGGCGCGCAATGAGCAGTTCTTC. Translation: CASSYSKGGARNEQFF.

The rearrangement uses TRBV5-1 and TRBJ2-1; D unclear. Germline V CDR1 and CDR2: SGHRS, YFSETQ. The V gene lost 3 bases and the J gene lost 4 bases, with 14 bases spanning the gap. This CDR3 is 15 amino acids long. The CDR3 loop reads CASSWQASIYNEQFF. The CDR3 DNA sequence: TGCGCCAGCAGCTGGCAGGCATCAATATACAATGAGCAGTTCTTC.

This chain joins TRBV11-2 and TRBJ1-1; D unclear. Trimming cost V 4 bases and J 3 bases, with 15 bases left between them. Germline lookup yields CDR1 SGHAT and CDR2 FQNNGV. The length of the CDR3 is 15 residues. CDR3 region: CASSSGRSWDTEAFF. CDR3 DNA sequence: TGTGCCAGCAGCTCCGGCAGGTCGTGGGACACTGAAGCTTTCTTT.

This clonotype has a handful of counts. This chain connects TRBV7-6 to TRBJ1-1; TRBD1 matches 7 bases. V was clipped by 5 bases and J by 6 bases; unmatched bases: 12. Germline V CDR1 and CDR2: SGHVS, FNYEAQ. The CDR3 has 15 amino acids. CDR3 DNA sequence: TGTGCCAGCAGCGATCCAGGGAGGGGGCTCCCTGAAGCTTTCTTT. It translates to CASSDPGRGLPEAFF.

The CDR3 reads CASSSPGLYYNEQFF. The CDR3 DNA follows: TGTGCCAGCAGTTCCCCGGGGCTCTATTACAATGAGCAGTTCTTC. The chain has TRBV6-2 or TRBV6-3 and TRBJ2-1; the D call may be TRBD1 or TRBD2 (5 bases each). V was cut by 4 bases and J by 4 bases, with 14 bases left in between. This CDR3 is built from 15 residues. Germline lookup yields CDR1 MNHEY and CDR2 SVGEGT.

The chain recombines TRBV7-2 with TRBJ2-5; D is unresolved. Germline CDR1 SGHTA, CDR2 FQGNSA. The CDR3 has 13 amino acids. Trimming pared 6 bases from V and 1 base from J, leaving 9 bases between. CDR3 in amino acids: CASSRLVQETQYF. The CDR3 region has the DNA TGTGCCAGCAGTAGACTGGTCCAAGAGACCCAGTACTTC.

This clonotype was counted only a few times. This chain links TRBV4-1 with TRBJ2-4; 7 positions match TRBD2. Germline CDR1 is MGHRA and CDR2 is YSYEKL. Losses at the gene ends were 1 base for V and 2 bases for J; bases not matched to a gene: 2. The CDR3 covers 15 residues. CDR3 residues: CASSQAGGTKNIQYF. CDR3 coding DNA: TGCGCCAGCAGCCAAGCGGGGGGAACCAAAAACATTCAGTACTTC.

At least ten counts were recorded for this clonotype. This chain connects TRBV24-1 to TRBJ1-2; D not certain. V was cut by 3 bases and J by 1 base, with 8 bases left in between. Germline V gene sequence: CDR1 KGHDR, CDR2 SFDVKD. CDR3 length: 14 amino acids. CDR3 region: CATSDPGGNYGYTF. The CDR3 DNA sequence: TGTGCCACCAGTGATCCCGGCGGTAACTATGGCTACACCTTC.

V gene TRBV5-1 combines with J gene TRBJ2-5; D is possibly TRBD2 (6 bases). The CDR3 has 16 residues. Trimming cost V 3 bases and J 4 bases, with 19 bases left between them. The germline CDR1 and CDR2 sequences are SGHRS and YFSETQ. The CDR3 loop is CASSSSGGEFTETQYF. The DNA of the CDR3 is TGCGCCAGCAGCTCCTCAGGAGGGGAGTTTACAGAGACCCAGTACTTC. The full variable domain, completed using reference TRBV5-1 and TRBJ2-5, is KAGVTQTPRYLIKTRGQQVTLSCSPISGHRSVSWYQQTPGQGLQFLFEYFSETQRNKGNFPGRFSGRQFSNSRSEMNVSTLELGDSALYLCASSSSGGEFTETQYFGPGTRLLVL.

The chain is built from TRBV20-1 and TRBJ1-2, with D unclear. This CDR3 comprises 13 residues. Germline V CDR1 and CDR2: DFQATT, SNEGSKA (reference sequence). V was cut by 7 bases and J by 1 base, with 13 bases left in between. CDR3 DNA sequence: TGCAGTGTCTTCGCCGACGGTAACTATGGCTACACCTTC. Translating gives CSVFADGNYGYTF.

The chain uses TRBV6-6 and TRBJ1-2; D ambiguous. V dropped 3 bases and J dropped 4 bases, with 15 bases sitting between them. Per the germline V gene, CDR1 is MNHNY and CDR2 is SVGAGI (reference sequence). The CDR3 has 15 amino acids. CDR3 sequence: CASSYVGLAIYGYTF. CDR3 in DNA: TGTGCCAGCAGTTATGTAGGACTCGCCATCTATGGCTACACCTTC.

The rearrangement joins TRBV6-2 or TRBV6-3 to TRBJ2-1; TRBD1 aligns across 8 bases. The ends lost 7 bases at V and 1 base at J; junction bases unmatched: 9. This CDR3 region has 16 residues. Germline V gene lookup returns CDR1 MNHEY and CDR2 SVGEGT. CDR3 sequence reads: CASMMTGDGSYNEQFF. DNA for the CDR3: TGTGCCAGCATGATGACAGGGGATGGTTCCTACAATGAGCAGTTCTTC.

This clonotype was seen a handful of times. V and J are TRBV7-9 and TRBJ2-5; TRBD1 aligns across 8 bases. Germline V gene data show CDR1 as SEHNR and CDR2 as FQNEAQ (reference sequence). There are 14 residues in the CDR3. V lost 8 bases and J lost 0; bases outside the gene matches: 5. This CDR3 reads CASGQGWYQETQYF. As DNA, the CDR3 is TGTGCCAGCGGACAGGGATGGTACCAAGAGACCCAGTACTTC. Variable domain in full (rest from reference TRBV7-9 and TRBJ2-5): DTGVSQNPRHKITKRGQNVTFRCDPISEHNRLYWYRQTLGQGPEFLTYFQNEAQLEKSRLLSDRFSAERPKGSFSTLEIQRTEQGDSAMYLCASGQGWYQETQYFGPGTRLLVL.

As DNA, the CDR3 is TGCGCCAGCAGCCAAGATGGGACGGGAAGGTACGAGCAGTACTTC. Translated, it gives CASSQDGTGRYEQYF. This chain links TRBV4-3 with TRBJ2-7; D tentatively fits TRBD1 or TRBD2 (5 bases each). The germline V gene has CDR1 LGHNA and CDR2 YSLEER. V was clipped by 0 bases and J by 4 bases, with 13 bases between them. The CDR3 has 15 residues.

As regards this clonotype: At one boundary the junction diverges from the germline segment, which might be a read error. V gene TRBV20-1 combines with J gene TRBJ2-1; 8 bases fit TRBD2. The germline CDR1 and CDR2 sequences are DFQATT and SNEGSKA (reference sequence). This CDR3 region has 18 residues. The CDR3 loop is CSDRLLGQTSVTYNEQFF. As DNA, the CDR3 is TGCAGTGATAGACTCTTAGGGCAGACTAGCGTAACCTACAATGAGCAGTTCTTC.

J is TRBJ2-1 and V is TRBV7-8; D remains ambiguous. The CDR3 consists of 12 residues. CDR1 is SGHVS and CDR2 is FQNEAQ in the germline V gene. Trimming removed 4 bases from V and 9 bases from J, with 10 bases in between. CDR3 nucleotides: TGTGCCAGCAGCTCGCTCTGGGCTGAGCAGTTCTTC. This encodes CASSSLWAEQFF.

This clonotype was observed a few times. The V call is TRBV2, the J call TRBJ2-4, with TRBD1 as a possible D gene (6 bases). The ends were cut back, 4 bases at V and 2 bases at J, with 15 bases in the middle. This CDR3 has 16 amino acids. In germline, CDR1 is SNHLY, CDR2 FYNNEI. CDR3 nucleotides: TGTGCCAGCAGTGCAATCAGGGGTTCGACCAAAAACATTCAGTACTTC. It specifies CASSAIRGSTKNIQYF.

The chain's CDR3 is CASTPTPGNQETQYF. In DNA, the CDR3 is TGTGCCAGCACACCAACCCCCGGCAACCAAGAGACCCAGTACTTC. The chain joins TRBV9 to TRBJ2-5, with unresolved D. Germline CDR1 and CDR2: SGDLS and YYNGEE. V lost 6 bases to trimming and J lost 0 bases, with 15 bases between them. CDR3 length equals 15 residues.